This T cell receptor beta chain was documented in a study of blood T cell repertoires in COVID-19 (dated by TCRdb to the early 2020s). Concerning the study at large: Collaborator samples came from the United States, Italy and Spain and covered acute and convalescent phases of COVID-19. The prospective study material was composed of cDNA or gDNA derived from T cells, B-cell-depleted T cells, or PBMCs. The dataset comprised deeply sampled blood TCRbeta repertoires from subjects exposed to, actively infected with, or recovered from COVID-19. The repertoires were made available in a free public database intended to serve as a resource for research on the immune response to SARS-CoV-2. The samples were drawn from the first 160 participants of the ongoing ImmuneRACE study and from 950 to 1,500 subjects provided by 6 global collaborators. Nearly every sample came with metadata listing a de-identified subject ID, COVID-19 status, age in years and sex. Where available, HLA class I and class II types were obtained from metadata supplied by the sample provider rather than from assay-based typing.

TCRbeta CDR3 regions were amplified from genomic DNA by means of the immunoSEQ Assay, a bias-controlled multiplex PCR. Per the authors' processing: Within the assay, amplification of reference gene primers was used to estimate how many nucleated cells each sample contained. To quantify the absolute abundance of each unique TCRbeta CDR3 rearrangement, sequence reads were collapsed and filtered. For each sample, productive Simpson clonality was calculated as the square root of Simpson's diversity index over productive rearrangements. The immuneACCESS repertoire file appears here via TCRdb, limited to in-frame rearrangements. These files lack a portion of the clones; in checked studies, under half of the deficit traces to unresolved V genes, and the cause of the others is not known. Clonal size and the V and J genes are those of that table, whereas D and trimming came from the DNA. The sample table shows 250,000 to 300,000 clones, and less than 90% are seen once. 4% to 5% of the sample goes to the ten largest clones.

Comment on this clone: This receptor's antigen is unknown. No base qualities exist here, and no much larger clone lies one base off it.

Findings and caveats that apply to the study as a whole: Clinical and demographic metadata were provided uncurated, with the amount varying by source and participant.

Collaborating institutions collected whole blood in K2EDTA tubes following their own protocols. Collaborator samples were shipped for TCRbeta analysis as frozen whole blood, isolated PBMCs, or DNA extracted from either sample type. V is shortened by 5 bases, J by 6 bases, and the region joining them spans 10 bases. The CDR3 numbers 12 residues from cysteine through phenylalanine. This entry keeps only the CDR3 DNA: 36 bases, framed from base 1. The sample consisted of peripheral blood. This clonotype was sampled from a man in his sixties with acute or convalescent COVID-19. The sequence links TRBV12-3 or TRBV12-4 to TRBJ1-2; TRBD1 is perhaps the D gene, given 6 matching bases. CDR3 loop: CASSATGNGYTF. The nucleotide sequence reads as follows: TGTGCCAGCAGTGCCACAGGGAATGGCTACACCTTC.